Described below is a single TCR beta chain sequence and its context. The data originate from a study of sequential checkpoint blockade in melanoma. Study in general: Both treatment sequences were followed by maintenance nivolumab.

Per the germline V gene, CDR1 is SGHVS and CDR2 is FNYEAQ. Trimming at V came to 5 bases and at J to 6 bases, leaving 15 bases not matched to a gene. The CDR3 loop spans 17 amino acids. Only in-frame clones appear in the TCRdb table, and some are missing; sequencing was by immunoSEQ multiplex PCR. The data contain 15,000 to 20,000 clones, approximately 70% of them seen just once; the ten biggest clones take up approximately 10%. Treatment in this sample: randomized to nivolumab then ipilimumab (arm A) or the reverse (arm B). The chain is built from TRBV7-6 and TRBJ2-3; 9 bases map to TRBD1. This receptor was taken from a human donor with melanoma. The source was CD8+ T cells sorted from blood (inferred from file names), collected from a patient given nivolumab and ipilimumab in sequence. The CDR3 region is CASSLIPPDRGGDTQYF. CDR3 nucleotides: TGTGCCAGCAGCCTAATCCCCCCGGACAGGGGAGGGGATACGCAGTATTTT.